A single sample is the source of the 2 T cell receptor beta chains below, sequenced in a study of Graves' ophthalmopathy and Graves' hyperthyroidism. Amplified TCR beta CDR3 regions were obtained using RNA transcripts as template. HTBI primers were employed in first-round RT-PCR, then a second-round multiplex PCR followed. TCRdb re-derived calls from the multiplex PCR reads in MiXCR, one entry per CDR3 protein. The data contain hundreds of thousands of distinct CDR3 sequences, about a fifth of them singletons. Sequencing was done on a sample of peripheral blood. The receptors come from a woman under 30 with stable Graves' hyperthyroidism. Some clones in this sample may be carry-over from other donors' samples.

This clonotype has a count of ten or more. The chain combines TRBV10-3 with TRBJ2-7; no clear D. V was trimmed by 2 bases and J by 4 bases, leaving 3 bases between them. Germline loops: CDR1 ENHRY, CDR2 SYGVKD. There are 11 residues in the CDR3. The CDR3 sequence is CAISEGYEQYF. CDR3 bases: TGTGCCATCAGTGAGGGGTACGAGCAGTACTTC.

This clonotype was seen at least ten times. The gene calls are TRBV4-2 and TRBJ1-3; D unresolved. Trimming took 7 bases from V and 2 from J, leaving 9 bases between them. Germline loops: CDR1 LGHNA, CDR2 YNFKEQ. This CDR3 region has 13 residues. CDR3 amino acids: CASKNGAGNTIYF. The CDR3 DNA is TGTGCCAGCAAAAATGGGGCTGGAAACACCATATATTTT.